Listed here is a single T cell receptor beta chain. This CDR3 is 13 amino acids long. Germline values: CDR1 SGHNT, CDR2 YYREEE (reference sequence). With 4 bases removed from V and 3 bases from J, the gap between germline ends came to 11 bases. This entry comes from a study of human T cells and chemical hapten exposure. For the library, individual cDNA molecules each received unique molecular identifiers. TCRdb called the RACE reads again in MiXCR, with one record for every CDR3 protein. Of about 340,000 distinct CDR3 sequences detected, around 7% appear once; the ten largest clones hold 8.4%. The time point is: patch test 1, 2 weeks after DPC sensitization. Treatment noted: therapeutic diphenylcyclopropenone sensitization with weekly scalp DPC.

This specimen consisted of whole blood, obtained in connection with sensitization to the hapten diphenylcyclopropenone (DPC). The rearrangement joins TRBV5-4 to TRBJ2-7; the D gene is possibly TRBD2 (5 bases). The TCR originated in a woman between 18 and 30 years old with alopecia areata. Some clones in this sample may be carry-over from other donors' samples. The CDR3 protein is CASSPVAGYEQYF. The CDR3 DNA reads TGTGCCAGCAGCCCAGTCGCGGGCTACGAGCAGTACTTC.